This TCR beta chain was recovered during a study of Graves' ophthalmopathy and Graves' hyperthyroidism. V dropped 1 base and J dropped 4 bases, with 11 bases sitting between them. Germline V gives CDR1 SGHTS, CDR2 YDEGEE. CDR3 length: 14 amino acids. There are many counts of this clonotype. Amplification of the TCR beta CDR3 regions used RNA transcripts (as template). First-round RT-PCR with HTBI primers preceded a second-round multiplex PCR. In TCRdb, the multiplex PCR reads were re-called with MiXCR into one record per CDR3 protein. The repertoire holds about 550,000 distinct CDR3 sequences, with just under 40% as singletons.

The chain uses TRBV5-8 and TRBJ1-2; D gene ambiguous. Sequencing used peripheral blood or thyroid tissue (not recorded which). This clonotype was obtained from an adult man with Graves' hyperthyroidism. CDR3 DNA: TGTGCCAGCAGCTTGTCGCAGGTGACCTATGGCTACACCTTC. This gives the protein CASSLSQVTYGYTF.